This T cell receptor beta chain was recorded in a study of T cells expressing NK-cell markers. Across the study: CD3+CD56+NKG2C+, CD3+CD56+NKG2C- and CD3+CD56-NKG2C+ T cells, once sorted, supplied the TCR beta repertoires.

The CDR3 spans 16 residues. Germline assignment: CDR1 LGHNA and CDR2 YNFKEQ. TCRdb derives one entry per CDR3 protein from the 5' RACE reads, leaving out DNA. Listed are some 600,000 distinct CDR3 sequences; roughly 3.5% falls within the top ten. Study-wide results and limits: These clonotypes additionally ranked first within the CD3+CD56-NKG2C+ fraction of a few donors. In a group of five to seven donors, dominant NKG2C+ clonotypes represented roughly 1.0-7.5% of CD8+ T cells.

To note about this clonotype: As yet, its antigen is unknown.

This clonotype was sampled from a man between 18 and 35 years old in good health. This chain links TRBV4-2 with TRBJ2-7; TCRdb's D call, TRBD2, is unchecked because there is no DNA. Material: blood T cells: a sorted CD56 or NKG2C T cell subset, CD4+ or CD8+ T cells, or bulk PBMC T cells (not recorded which). The CDR3 loop is CASSQDGTSGRGEQYF.